This TCR beta chain is from a study of cytomegalovirus exposure and HLA in healthy donors. As for this clone: Its antigen remains unidentified.

Findings and limits, study-wide: V- and J-gene trimming in TCR beta was tied to a missense DCLRE1C variant by an analysis performed later. A later analysis linked 15,000 to 20,000 TCR beta sequences to HLA alleles at 0.05 false discovery rate.

The CDR3 is 13 amino acids. Germline CDR1 and CDR2: MGHRA and YSYEKL. V shed 6 bases and J shed 4 bases, with 13 bases lying between them. In nominal health when sampled, donors likely had unrecorded immune exposures nonetheless. Amplification used 60 Vbeta primers and 13 Jbeta primers. TCRdb's copy holds only in-frame clones and misses some; the assay was immunoSEQ multiplex PCR. The data contain about 110,000 clones, around four fifths of them singletons. The TCR originated in a man aged 25 to 45 in good health and CMV-seronegative. Sequencing input: PBMCs. The rearrangement joins TRBV4-1 to TRBJ2-7, with TRBD1 as a possible D gene (6 bases). The CDR3 loop is CASSSRTDYEQYF. In DNA form, the CDR3 reads TGCGCCAGCAGTTCAAGGACAGATTACGAGCAGTACTTC.